One T cell receptor (beta chain) is described in this entry. TCR beta chains were sequenced at survey level with immunoSEQ. Clones were sequenced by immunoSEQ multiplex PCR, and TCRdb holds only the in-frame ones, with some missing. The sample records under 90,000 clones, 85% to 95% being singletons. CDR3 size: 14 residues. The V end was cut by 7 bases, the J end by 12 bases, with 22 bases between. CDR1 and CDR2 from the germline V gene are SGHDN and FVKESK. This receptor was obtained from a man aged 35 to 55 with rheumatoid arthritis. This chain connects TRBV14 to TRBJ2-1; TRBD2 might be the D (5 bases). Sequences were obtained from PBMCs. CDR3 amino acids: CASNLQGGWAGQFF. The CDR3 region has the DNA TGTGCCAGCAACCTTCAAGGCGGGTGGGCCGGGCAGTTCTTC. Filled out from reference TRBV14 and TRBJ2-1, the complete variable domain reads EAGVTQFPSHSVIEKGQTVTLRCDPISGHDNLYWYRRVMGKEIKFLLHFVKESKQDESGMPNNRFLAERTGGTYSTLKVQPAELEDSGVYFCASNLQGGWAGQFFGPGTRLTVL.